This TCR beta chain was sequenced in a study of graft-versus-host responses after intestinal transplantation. Study-level information: Transplants were multivisceral, liver-intestinal, or isolated intestinal. All of the recipients had induction that used anti-thymocyte globulin, then tacrolimus and steroids for approximately 3 years.

Study-level findings and limits: High graft-versus-host to host-versus-graft T cell clonal ratios marked allografts of patients with graft-donor macrochimerism. Detected in recipient marrow were GvH clones, some of which were first observed in ileum or blood.

A note on this clone: What it binds is unknown.

Method: immunoSEQ multiplex PCR; TCRdb's copy keeps in-frame clones and lacks some. The sample lists some 84,000 clones, 82% occurring once. Specimen: unstimulated CD4+ T cells sorted from spleen or lymph node cells, collected before intestinal transplant. The sequence was collected from a human donor who received an intestinal transplant.

CDR3 sequence: CASSLELAKNIQYF. The DNA of the CDR3 is TGTGCCAGCAGTTTAGAGCTAGCCAAAAACATTCAGTACTTC. The chain carries TRBV27 and TRBJ2-4; D not certain. Germline CDR1 MNHEY, CDR2 SMNVEV (reference sequence). V was trimmed by 2 bases and J by 0 bases, leaving 5 bases between them. The CDR3 extends over 14 amino acids.